The source of this T cell receptor beta chain is a study of monozygotic twins with cystic fibrosis. Overall study results and limits: Low clonality (median roughly 0.009) suggested a mostly naive repertoire. Age, concordance and disease severity did not associate with shared CDR3 numbers. Unrelated CF individuals shared fewer identical clonotypes than monozygotic CF twins. J usage was most co-twin-similar in 8 of 16 pairs, V in 13.

As regards this clone: Its antigen is undetermined.

The V and J ends lost 4 bases and 8 bases respectively, with 15 bases between them. The CDR3 consists of 14 residues. Germline loops: CDR1 SGDLS, CDR2 YYNGEE. TCRdb's table, derived via immunoSEQ multiplex PCR, lists solely in-frame clones and lacks some. The top ten clones hold approximately 0.77% of a sample with approximately 14,000 clones, approximately 90% of them seen once. The TCR comes from a boy younger than 18 with cystic fibrosis. The sequenced sample was blood. The chain is built from TRBV9 and TRBJ1-4, with D perhaps TRBD1 (6 bases). The CDR3 sequence: CASSRGGSGEKLFF. CDR3 sequence (DNA): TGTGCCAGCAGCCGTGGGGGCTCGGGGGAAAAACTGTTTTTT.